Listed here are 27 T cell receptor beta chains from one sample, sequenced in a study of radiotherapy plus CTLA-4 blockade in lung cancer. TCRdb keeps only in-frame clones here, not all; method: immunoSEQ multiplex PCR. The table includes approximately 90,000 clones, about 80% detected once. The sequenced sample was peripheral blood, obtained from a patient treated with radiotherapy plus ipilimumab. Receptors were obtained from a human donor with non-small cell lung cancer who had stable disease on radiotherapy plus ipilimumab.

The chain carries TRBV27 and TRBJ1-5, with D perhaps TRBD1 (6 bases). The CDR3 runs 16 residues. Trimming took off 5 bases at V and 7 bases at J, with 21 bases between the two ends. Germline V CDR1 and CDR2: MNHEY, SMNVEV (reference sequence). The CDR3 DNA is TGTGCCAGCAGTGCCTTTTCAGGGGAGACACGCCAGCCCCAGCATTTT. As protein: CASSAFSGETRQPQHF.

A remark on this clone: One end of the junction fails to match germline, which may point to a read error. The chain uses TRBV7-8 and TRBJ1-6; the match to TRBD1 covers 7 bases. The CDR3 has 16 residues. CDR1 and CDR2 from the germline V gene are SGHVS and FQNEAQ. This CDR3 is CANSLYSPRGTSPLHF. CDR3 in DNA: TGTGCCAACAGCTTATATTCCCCCAGGGGGACTTCACCCCTCCACTTT.

The V gene is TRBV27, the J gene TRBJ1-3; D may be TRBD1 (5 bases). V dropped 6 bases and J dropped 1 base, with 13 bases sitting between them. Germline V CDR1 and CDR2: MNHEY, SMNVEV (reference sequence). The CDR3 is 15 amino acids. CDR3 DNA sequence: TGTGCCAGCAGACCCCACGGGGGATCTGGAAACACCATATATTTT. Translating gives CASRPHGGSGNTIYF.

This sequence joins TRBV9 and TRBJ2-3; D not resolved. V lost 0 bases, J lost 4 bases, and 3 bases lay in between. The CDR3 sequence is 12 residues long. CDR1 is SGDLS and CDR2 is YYNGEE in the germline V gene. This CDR3 is CASSVGPDTQYF. The CDR3 bases are TGTGCCAGCAGCGTAGGACCAGATACGCAGTATTTT.

The CDR3 here is CASSLKPLAYNEQFF. The CDR3 bases are TGTGCCAGCAGTTTAAAGCCCCTGGCCTACAATGAGCAGTTCTTC. V gene TRBV27 combines with J gene TRBJ2-1; D not certain. Trimming removed 2 bases at V and 2 bases at J, with 10 bases between. Per germline, CDR1 MNHEY and CDR2 SMNVEV (reference sequence). The CDR3 is 15 amino acids.

This clone was seen once. The chain combines TRBV7-8 with TRBJ2-7, with D maybe TRBD2 (6 bases). Per the germline V gene, CDR1 is SGHVS and CDR2 is FQNEAQ. The CDR3 spans 15 residues. Trimming removed 5 bases from V and 1 base from J, with 15 bases in between. CDR3 protein: CASSPGGGLSYEQYF. The CDR3 bases are TGTGCCAGCAGCCCGGGTGGGGGGTTATCCTACGAGCAGTACTTC.

The chain is built from TRBV4-1 and TRBJ2-3; no clear D gene. The V end lost 4 bases, the J end lost 5 bases, and 13 bases lay between the germline ends. CDR1 MGHRA and CDR2 YSYEKL come from the germline V gene. This CDR3 has 14 amino acids. For the CDR3, the DNA is TGCGCCAGCAGCCCCCTTACTCCGGGAGATACGCAGTATTTT. It codes for CASSPLTPGDTQYF.

As concerns this clone: The junction differs from germline at one of its ends, possibly a read error. V usage is TRBV7-7 and J usage is TRBJ2-5; tentative D call: TRBD1 (7 bases). Germline loops: CDR1 SSHAT, CDR2 FNYEAQ (reference sequence). The CDR3 length is 14 residues. The CDR3 protein is CASSPPRGAETQYF. In nucleotides, the CDR3 is TGTGCTAGCAGCCCCCCCAGGGGGGCAGAGACCCAGTACTTC.

V is TRBV10-3 and J is TRBJ1-5, with D unclear. Germline CDR1 and CDR2: ENHRY and SYGVKD. The germline V and J ends were trimmed by 4 bases and 2 bases, with 9 bases remaining between them. The CDR3 has 14 residues. CDR3 coding DNA: TGTGCCATCAGTGGGCAAGGAGGCAATCAGCCCCAGCATTTT. It is translated as CAISGQGGNQPQHF.

This chain joins TRBV27 and TRBJ1-6; D call uncertain. Germline V gene sequence: CDR1 MNHEY, CDR2 SMNVEV (reference sequence). The CDR3 length is 15 residues. The germline V and J ends were trimmed by 3 bases and 7 bases, with 13 bases remaining between them. The CDR3, as DNA: TGTGCCAGCAGTTTTGAAACTGCTAGGAATTCACCCCTCCACTTT. This encodes CASSFETARNSPLHF.

The rearrangement uses TRBV7-6 and TRBJ1-6; possibly TRBD1 for D (5 bases). This CDR3 spans 15 amino acids. The ends were cut back, 5 bases at V and 7 bases at J, with 15 bases in the middle. CDR1 is SGHVS and CDR2 is FNYEAQ in the germline V gene. As DNA, the CDR3 is TGTGCCAGCAGCCCGTCCGGGACGGCCAATTCACCCCTCCACTTT. This translates into CASSPSGTANSPLHF.

Points on this clone: This sample also contains other DNA sequences that code for the same CDR3. The chain is built from TRBV4-2 and TRBJ2-1; the match to TRBD2 covers 10 bases. The CDR3 contains 15 residues. Trimming at V came to 1 base and at J to 8 bases, leaving 5 bases not matched to a gene. The germline gives CDR1 LGHNA, CDR2 YNFKEQ. In DNA, the CDR3 is TGTGCCAGCAGCCAAGGAGCGGGAGGGTTCGATGAGCAGTTCTTC. Amino acids: CASSQGAGGFDEQFF.

The genes are TRBV27 and TRBJ2-7; TRBD1 aligns across 12 bases. V trimming: 4 bases; J trimming: 2 bases; junction bases outside the gene matches: 18. In germline, CDR1 is MNHEY, CDR2 SMNVEV (reference sequence). The CDR3 totals 20 residues. DNA for the CDR3: TGTGCCAGCAGTTCCCCACCGGGACAGGGGGCGTATCCCCCCCCCTACGAGCAGTACTTC. Translated, it gives CASSSPPGQGAYPPPYEQYF.

J is TRBJ1-5 and V is TRBV6-1; no clear D gene. Germline V CDR1 and CDR2: MNHNS, SASEGT. V gave up 5 bases and J gave up 6 bases, with 17 bases separating them. This CDR3 spans 15 amino acids. The CDR3 region has the DNA TGTGCCAGCAGTTTGAACTCTGGGGAGGGTCAGCCCCAGCATTTT. The encoded protein is CASSLNSGEGQPQHF.

The rearrangement links TRBV2 to TRBJ1-1; D unclear. V lost 6 bases to trimming and J lost 0 bases, with 8 bases between them. Germline-derived CDR1 and CDR2 are SNHLY and FYNNEI. This CDR3 region has 13 residues. CDR3 region: CASRFALNTEAFF. The CDR3 bases are TGTGCCAGCAGGTTCGCATTGAACACTGAAGCTTTCTTT. Drawing the rest from reference TRBV2 and TRBJ1-1, the complete variable domain is EPEVTQTPSHQVTQMGQEVILRCVPISNHLYFYWYRQILGQKVEFLVSFYNNEISEKSEIFDDQFSVERPDGSNFTLKIRSTKLEDSAMYFCASRFALNTEAFFGQGTRLTVV.

The chain is built from TRBV7-9 and TRBJ2-1; 13 bases line up with TRBD2. The ends lost 4 bases at V and 9 bases at J; junction bases unmatched: 9. CDR3 length: 16 amino acids. Germline V CDR1 and CDR2: SEHNR, FQNEAQ (reference sequence). For the CDR3, the DNA is TGTGCCAGCAGCTCGCCGGGACTAGCGGGATATACTGAGCAGTTCTTC. Amino acids: CASSSPGLAGYTEQFF.

The chain joins TRBV19 to TRBJ2-5, with D possibly TRBD1 on 6 matching bases. The CDR3 runs to 14 residues. Per the germline V gene, CDR1 is LNHDA and CDR2 is SQIVND (reference sequence). The V end lost 8 bases, the J end lost 3 bases, and 16 bases lay between the germline ends. DNA of the CDR3: TGTGCCAGTCGCCCCGAGACAGGAAAAGAGACCCAGTACTTC. Residues: CASRPETGKETQYF.

V and J are TRBV7-9 and TRBJ2-2; D may be TRBD2 (7 bases). Looked up from germline, CDR1 is SEHNR and CDR2 is FQNEAQ (reference sequence). The CDR3 sequence is 16 residues long. The V gene lost 5 bases and the J gene lost 0 bases, with 13 bases spanning the gap. The DNA of the CDR3 is TGTGCCAGCAGCAATTACGGGGGGCCGAACACCGGGGAGCTGTTTTTT. Its translation is CASSNYGGPNTGELFF.

This chain uses TRBV7-9 with TRBJ2-7; 7 bases line up with TRBD2. Germline V gives CDR1 SEHNR, CDR2 FQNEAQ (reference sequence). This CDR3 has 15 residues. V shed 5 bases, J shed 2 bases, and the junction held 9 bases outside the gene matches. The DNA for the CDR3 is TGTGCCAGCAGCCCCCTGTCGGCGGGGGCCTACGAGCAGTACTTC. This codes for CASSPLSAGAYEQYF.

This clone has a handful of counts. The DNA for the CDR3 is TGTGCCAGCAGCTTAGAGTCGGGCTACGAGCAGTACTTC. Translating gives CASSLESGYEQYF. The V and J genes are TRBV7-3 and TRBJ2-7; no firm D call. The CDR3 loop spans 13 amino acids. Germline CDR1 is SGHTA and CDR2 is FQGTGA. Trimming pared 2 bases from V and 3 bases from J, leaving 8 bases between.

The CDR3 region is CASGFAGGAEETQYF. CDR3 sequence (DNA): TGTGCTAGTGGTTTCGCGGGGGGGGCAGAAGAGACCCAGTACTTC. This rearrangement joins TRBV12-5 to TRBJ2-5; 9 bases fit TRBD2. CDR3 length: 15 amino acids. With 3 bases clipped from V and 3 bases from J, the junction kept 5 bases outside the gene matches. The germline CDR1 and CDR2 sequences are LGHNT and FRNRAP.

The chain uses TRBV7-2 and TRBJ2-3; maybe TRBD2 (6 bases). Per germline, CDR1 SGHTA and CDR2 FQGNSA. CDR3 length: 17 amino acids. Trimming removed 6 bases at V and 4 bases at J, with 23 bases between. CDR3 coding DNA: TGTGCCAGCAGACCACCTGGGACTTCACGAGGGGCAGATACGCAGTATTTT. This gives the protein CASRPPGTSRGADTQYF.

The CDR3 region is CASVSSGEYNEQFF. CDR3 DNA sequence: TGTGCCAGCGTGTCTAGCGGGGAGTACAATGAGCAGTTCTTC. V is TRBV6-5 and J is TRBJ2-1; 9 positions agree with TRBD2. The V gene's germline CDR1 is MNHEY and CDR2 SVGAGI. There are 14 residues in the CDR3. V dropped 8 bases and J dropped 4; count of bases not matched to a gene: 6.

The rearrangement uses TRBV5-3 and TRBJ2-7; D remains ambiguous. TRBV5-3 is identified as an open reading frame with a role that is uncertain. CDR3 size: 14 residues. Trimming removed 4 bases at V and 6 bases at J, with 17 bases between. CDR3 DNA: TGTGCCAGAAGCCCCGGCAGCCCAGGTAGCGAGCAGTACTTC. Protein: CARSPGSPGSEQYF.

This clone was seen only once. Here the CDR3 reads CASSRGLADTDTQYF. The CDR3 DNA sequence: TGTGCCAGCAGCAGGGGACTAGCCGACACAGATACGCAGTATTTT. The gene calls are TRBV5-8 and TRBJ2-3; 9 nucleotides line up with TRBD2. The CDR3 runs to 15 residues. J gave up 2 bases and V 4 bases, and 5 bases lay outside the gene matches. CDR1 is SGHTS, CDR2 YDEGEE, per germline.

The chain combines TRBV11-3 with TRBJ2-7; D remains ambiguous. CDR1 and CDR2 from the germline V gene are SGHNT and YENEEA. This CDR3 has 13 residues. V lost 10 bases and J 1 base, leaving 14 bases between the germline ends. The CDR3 nucleotides are TGTGCCAAACAGCCTACTTATTCCTACGAGCAGTACTTC. It is translated as CAKQPTYSYEQYF. Combining the CDR3 with reference TRBV11-3 and TRBJ2-7 gives the whole variable domain EAGVVQSPRYKIIEKKQPVAFWCNPISGHNTLYWYLQNLGQGPELLIRYENEEAVDDSQLPKDRFSAERLKGVDSTLKIQPAELGDSAVYLCAKQPTYSYEQYFGPGTRLTVT.

This chain uses TRBV30 with TRBJ1-4; 9 bases agree with TRBD1. Germline V gives CDR1 GTSNPN, CDR2 SVGIG (reference sequence). Trimming took 2 bases from V and 6 from J; bases not matched to a gene: 7. The CDR3 covers 15 residues. The CDR3 DNA sequence: TGTGCCTGGAGTAGCGGCGGGACAGGGTATGAAAAACTGTTTTTT. Translated: CAWSSGGTGYEKLFF.